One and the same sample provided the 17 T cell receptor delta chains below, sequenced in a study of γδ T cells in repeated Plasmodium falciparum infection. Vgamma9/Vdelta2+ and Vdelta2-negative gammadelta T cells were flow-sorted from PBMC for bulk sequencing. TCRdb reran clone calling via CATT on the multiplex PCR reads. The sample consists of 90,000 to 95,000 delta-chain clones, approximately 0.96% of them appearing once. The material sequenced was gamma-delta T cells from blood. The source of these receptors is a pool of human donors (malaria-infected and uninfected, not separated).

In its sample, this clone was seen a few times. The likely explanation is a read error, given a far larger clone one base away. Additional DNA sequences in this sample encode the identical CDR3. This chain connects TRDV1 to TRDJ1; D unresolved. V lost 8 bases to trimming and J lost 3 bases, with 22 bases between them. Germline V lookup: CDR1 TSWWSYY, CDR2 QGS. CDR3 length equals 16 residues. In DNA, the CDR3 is TGTGCTCTTCTGACCGCGACAAGGAGTTCGGCCGATAAACTCATCTTT. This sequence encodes CALLTATRSSADKLIF.

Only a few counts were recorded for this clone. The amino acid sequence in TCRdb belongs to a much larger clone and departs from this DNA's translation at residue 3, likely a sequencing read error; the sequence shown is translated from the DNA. The CDR3 here is CAGDILGDTAQLFF. The CDR3 DNA reads TGTGCCGGTGACATACTGGGGGATACAGCACAACTCTTCTTT. The V gene is TRDV2, the J gene TRDJ2; 10 bases are a match to TRDD3. Germline matching of the DNA provided the J gene here, since TCRdb leaves it blank. The CDR3 runs 14 residues. The V gene's germline CDR1 is GEAIGNYY and CDR2 EKD.

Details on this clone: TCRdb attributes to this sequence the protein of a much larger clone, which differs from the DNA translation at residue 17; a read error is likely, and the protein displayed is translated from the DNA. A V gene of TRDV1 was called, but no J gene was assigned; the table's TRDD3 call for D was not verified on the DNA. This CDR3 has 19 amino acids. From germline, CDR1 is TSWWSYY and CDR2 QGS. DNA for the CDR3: TGTGCTCTTGGGCGTCCTCCCTCCTGGGGATACTCGGCCACCGATAAACCCATCTTT. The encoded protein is CALGRPPSWGYSATDKPIF.

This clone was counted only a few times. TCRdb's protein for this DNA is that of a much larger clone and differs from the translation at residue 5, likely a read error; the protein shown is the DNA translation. CDR3 sequence: CALGSTGGYPPTAQLFF. The CDR3 coding sequence is TGTGCTCTTGGATCTACTGGGGGATACCCCCCGACAGCACAACTCTTCTTT. The gene calls are TRDV1 and TRDJ2, with TRDD3 identical over 12 bases. TCRdb carries no J gene annotation; the J gene was assigned here by matching the DNA with germline. The CDR3 is 17 residues long. Germline values: CDR1 TSWWSYY, CDR2 QGS. The V and J ends lost 6 bases and 4 bases, in that order; junction bases with no gene match: 9.

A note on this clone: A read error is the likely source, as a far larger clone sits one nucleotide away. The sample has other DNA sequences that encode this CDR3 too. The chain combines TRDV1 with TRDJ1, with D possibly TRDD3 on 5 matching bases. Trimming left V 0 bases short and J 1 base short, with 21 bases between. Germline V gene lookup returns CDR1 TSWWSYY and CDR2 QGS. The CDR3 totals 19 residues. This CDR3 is CALGELWPNSGGGTDKLIF. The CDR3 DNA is TGTGCTCTTGGGGAACTATGGCCAAATTCGGGGGGGGGCACCGATAAACTCATCTTT.

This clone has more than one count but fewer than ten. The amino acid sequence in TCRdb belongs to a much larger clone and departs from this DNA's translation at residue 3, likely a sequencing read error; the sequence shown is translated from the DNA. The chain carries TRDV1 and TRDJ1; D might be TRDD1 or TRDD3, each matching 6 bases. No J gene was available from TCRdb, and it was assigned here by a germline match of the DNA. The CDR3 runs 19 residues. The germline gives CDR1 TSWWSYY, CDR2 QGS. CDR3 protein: CAHGEIRYASGAGTDKLIF. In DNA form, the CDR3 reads TGTGCTCATGGGGAAATAAGGTACGCGTCTGGGGCGGGCACCGATAAACTCATCTTT.

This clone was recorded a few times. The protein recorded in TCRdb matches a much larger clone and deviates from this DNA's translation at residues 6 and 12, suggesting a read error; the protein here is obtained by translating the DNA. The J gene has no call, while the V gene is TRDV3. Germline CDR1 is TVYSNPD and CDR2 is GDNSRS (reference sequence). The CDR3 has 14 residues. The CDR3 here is CAFNTGHYTDKPIF. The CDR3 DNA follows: TGTGCCTTTAATACCGGACACTATACCGATAAACCCATCTTT.

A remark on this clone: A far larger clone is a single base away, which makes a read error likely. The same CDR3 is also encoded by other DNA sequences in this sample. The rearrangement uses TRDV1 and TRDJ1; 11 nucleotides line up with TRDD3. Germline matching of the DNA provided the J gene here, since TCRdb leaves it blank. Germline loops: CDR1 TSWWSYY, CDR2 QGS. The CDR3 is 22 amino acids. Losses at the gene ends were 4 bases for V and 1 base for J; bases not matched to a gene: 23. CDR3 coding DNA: TGTGCTCTTGGGGCAACCCCTCAAACTGTGATTGGGGGATACGTCTTCACCGATAAACTCATCTTT. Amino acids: CALGATPQTVIGGYVFTDKLIF.

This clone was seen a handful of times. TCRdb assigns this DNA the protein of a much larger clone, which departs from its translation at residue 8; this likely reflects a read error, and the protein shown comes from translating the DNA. CDR3 amino acids: CACDTLGPWDTRQMFF. The CDR3 DNA is TGTGCCTGTGACACGCTCGGCCCCTGGGACACCCGACAGATGTTTTTC. The V gene is TRDV2, the J gene TRDJ3; D unclear. TCRdb gives no J gene; it was assigned here by matching the DNA to germline. Germline-derived CDR1 and CDR2 are GEAIGNYY and EKD. Trimming cost V 1 base and J 2 bases, with 8 bases left between them. The CDR3 covers 16 residues.

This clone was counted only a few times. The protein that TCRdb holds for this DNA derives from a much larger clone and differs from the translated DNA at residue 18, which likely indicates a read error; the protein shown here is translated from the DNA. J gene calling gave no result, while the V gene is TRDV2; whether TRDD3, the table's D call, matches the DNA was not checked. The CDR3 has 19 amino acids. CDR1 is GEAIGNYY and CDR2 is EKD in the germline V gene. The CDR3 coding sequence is TGTGCCTGTGACTCGTTGGGGGACCCTGCTTCGATGTACACCGATAAACTCACCTTT. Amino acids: CACDSLGDPASMYTDKLTF.

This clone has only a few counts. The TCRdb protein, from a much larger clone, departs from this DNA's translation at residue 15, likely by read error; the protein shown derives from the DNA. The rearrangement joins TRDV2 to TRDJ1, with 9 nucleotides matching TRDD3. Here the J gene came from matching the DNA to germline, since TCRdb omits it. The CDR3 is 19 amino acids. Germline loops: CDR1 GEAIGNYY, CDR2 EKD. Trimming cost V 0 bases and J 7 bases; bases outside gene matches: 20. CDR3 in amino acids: CACDTGGYWGTPGIAKLIF. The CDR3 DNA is TGTGCCTGTGACACCGGGGGGTACTGGGGGACCCCGGGGATCGCTAAACTCATCTTT.

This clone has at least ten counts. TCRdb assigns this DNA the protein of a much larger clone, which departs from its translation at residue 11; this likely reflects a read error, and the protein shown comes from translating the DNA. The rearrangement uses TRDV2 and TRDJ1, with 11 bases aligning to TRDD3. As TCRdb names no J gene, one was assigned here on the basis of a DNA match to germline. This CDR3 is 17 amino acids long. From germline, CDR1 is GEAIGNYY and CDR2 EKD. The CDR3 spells CAITSHWGIWGTDKLIF. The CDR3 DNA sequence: TGTGCTATTACTAGTCACTGGGGGATATGGGGCACCGATAAACTCATCTTT.

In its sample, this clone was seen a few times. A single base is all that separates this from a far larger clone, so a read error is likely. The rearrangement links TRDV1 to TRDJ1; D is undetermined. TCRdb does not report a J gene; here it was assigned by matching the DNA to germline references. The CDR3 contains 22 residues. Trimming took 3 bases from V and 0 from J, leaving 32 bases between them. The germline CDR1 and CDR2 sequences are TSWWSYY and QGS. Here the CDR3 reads CALGDRPTKVSLRRVYTDKLIF. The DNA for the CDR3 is TGTGCTCTTGGGGACCGCCCGACGAAGGTTTCCCTTAGGAGGGTGTACACCGATAAACTCATCTTT.

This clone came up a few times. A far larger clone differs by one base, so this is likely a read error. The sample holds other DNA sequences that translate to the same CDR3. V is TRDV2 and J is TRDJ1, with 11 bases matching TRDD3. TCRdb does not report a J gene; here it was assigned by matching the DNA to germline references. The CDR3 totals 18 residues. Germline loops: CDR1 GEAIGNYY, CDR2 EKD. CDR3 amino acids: CACDPVLGDKLSTDKLIF. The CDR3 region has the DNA TGCGCCTGTGACCCCGTACTGGGGGATAAACTCTCCACCGATAAACTCATCTTT.

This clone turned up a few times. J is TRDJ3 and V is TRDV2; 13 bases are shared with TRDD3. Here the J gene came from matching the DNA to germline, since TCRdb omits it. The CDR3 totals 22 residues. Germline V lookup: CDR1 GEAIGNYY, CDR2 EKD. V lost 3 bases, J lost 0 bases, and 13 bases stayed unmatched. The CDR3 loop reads CACDLTTGGYESGSWDTRQMFF. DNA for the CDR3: TGTGCCTGTGACCTGACGACTGGGGGATACGAATCGGGCTCCTGGGACACCCGACAGATGTTTTTC.

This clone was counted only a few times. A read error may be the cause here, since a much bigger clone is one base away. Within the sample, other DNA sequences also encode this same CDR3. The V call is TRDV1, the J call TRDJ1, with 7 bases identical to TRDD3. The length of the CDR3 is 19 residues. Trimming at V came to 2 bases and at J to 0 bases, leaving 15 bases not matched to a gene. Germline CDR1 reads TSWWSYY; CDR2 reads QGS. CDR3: CALGEWTLGGSHYTDKLIF. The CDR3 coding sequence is TGTGCTCTTGGGGAATGGACCCTGGGGGGATCCCATTACACCGATAAACTCATCTTT.

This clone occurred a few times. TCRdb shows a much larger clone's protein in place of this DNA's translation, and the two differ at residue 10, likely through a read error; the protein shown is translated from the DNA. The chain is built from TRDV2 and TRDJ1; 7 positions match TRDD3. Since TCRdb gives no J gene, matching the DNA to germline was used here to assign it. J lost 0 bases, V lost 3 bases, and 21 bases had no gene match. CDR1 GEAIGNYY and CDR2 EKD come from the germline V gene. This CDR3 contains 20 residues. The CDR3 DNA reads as TGTGCCTGTGACTCCCCCCCGGGGGATGCAAACGCTTTCTACACCGATAAACTCATCTTT. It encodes CACDSPPGDANAFYTDKLIF.